The 28 T cell receptor beta chains in this list originate from one sample, sequenced in a study of shared clonotypes between healthy human individuals. TCRdb's table, derived via immunoSEQ multiplex PCR, lists solely in-frame clones and lacks some. The sample records fewer than 2.5 million clones, roughly 93% being singletons. The sample taken for sequencing was naive CD4+ T cells from PBMCs. Subset of the sample: CD45RA+ positively selected. Every receptor here comes from a man between 18 and 35 years old in good health. Some clones in this sample may be carry-over from other donors' samples.

V and J are TRBV5-6 and TRBJ2-3; 14 nucleotides align to TRBD2. This CDR3 has 17 amino acids. Trimming cost V 2 bases and J 2 bases; bases outside gene matches: 4. Germline values: CDR1 SGHDT, CDR2 YYEEEE. CDR3 in DNA: TGTGCCAGCAGCTTAAGGACTAGCGGGAGGAACACAGATACGCAGTATTTT. Translated: CASSLRTSGRNTDTQYF. Full variable domain (outside the CDR3, taken from reference TRBV5-6 and TRBJ2-3): DAGVTQSPTHLIKTRGQQVTLRCSPKSGHDTVSWYQQALGQGPQFIFQYYEEEERQRGNFPDRFSGHQFPNYSSELNVNALLLGDSALYLCASSLRTSGRNTDTQYFGPGTRLTVL.

The V call is TRBV5-4, the J call TRBJ2-2; D is undetermined. The CDR3 loop spans 15 amino acids. Trimming stripped 5 bases from V and 0 bases from J, with 11 bases between. Germline CDR1 and CDR2: SGHNT and YYREEE (reference sequence). CDR3 nucleotide sequence: TGTGCCAGCAGTCGTGGGGTCCCGAACACCGGGGAGCTGTTTTTT. Residues: CASSRGVPNTGELFF.

This sequence joins TRBV28 and TRBJ1-1, with a tentative D call TRBD1 (6 bases). V lost 7 bases, J lost 3 bases, and 24 bases lay in between. The germline V gene encodes CDR1 MDHEN and CDR2 SYDVKM. The CDR3 covers 17 residues. As DNA, the CDR3 is TGTGCCAGCAAAACCCGACGGGGGCCCCTGGGGGACACTGAAGCTTTCTTT. Translated: CASKTRRGPLGDTEAFF.

This sequence joins TRBV5-1 and TRBJ1-1, with TRBD1 identical over 7 bases. CDR1 SGHRS and CDR2 YFSETQ come from the germline V gene. This CDR3 has 17 amino acids. V was pared by 2 bases and J by 0 bases, with 10 bases of the junction left unmatched. As DNA, the CDR3 is TGCGCCAGCAGCTTCACCCCCCGGGACAGTATGAACACTGAAGCTTTCTTT. It yields the protein CASSFTPRDSMNTEAFF.

The rearrangement joins TRBV5-1 to TRBJ1-1; a weak D match, TRBD1 (5 bases). V lost 4 bases and J lost 1, with 11 bases in between. The germline CDR1 and CDR2 sequences are SGHRS and YFSETQ. This CDR3 comprises 14 residues. The CDR3 nucleotides are TGCGCCAGCAGCCGGGGGAGTGGGAACACTGAAGCTTTCTTT. This codes for CASSRGSGNTEAFF.

The rearrangement uses TRBV7-9 and TRBJ2-3; 7 bases match TRBD2. The CDR3 sequence is 14 residues long. Per the germline V gene, CDR1 is SEHNR and CDR2 is FQNEAQ (reference sequence). Trimming at V came to 5 bases and at J to 4 bases, leaving 6 bases not matched to a gene. The CDR3 coding sequence is TGTGCCAGCAGCACGGGGAGGGAGTCAGATACGCAGTATTTT. This gives the protein CASSTGRESDTQYF.

The rearrangement uses TRBV6-5 and TRBJ2-5; TRBD2 aligns across 11 bases. Per germline, CDR1 MNHEY and CDR2 SVGAGI. The CDR3 covers 16 residues. V dropped 0 bases and J dropped 2; count of bases not matched to a gene: 2. CDR3 loop: CASSYSPSGGQETQYF. Written as DNA, the CDR3 is TGTGCCAGCAGTTACTCCCCTAGCGGGGGGCAAGAGACCCAGTACTTC.

The gene calls are TRBV9 and TRBJ1-2; 7 bases map to TRBD1. This CDR3 is 13 amino acids long. V lost 5 bases to trimming and J lost 7 bases; unmatched junction nucleotides: 8. From germline, CDR1 is SGDLS and CDR2 YYNGEE. For the CDR3, the DNA is TGTGCCAGCAGTTCGAGGGGGCAAGGTGGCTACACCTTC. This gives the protein CASSSRGQGGYTF.

This clone showed up just a few times. This chain connects TRBV2 to TRBJ1-2; TRBD1 agrees at 8 bases. Trimming cost V 6 bases and J 7 bases; bases outside gene matches: 4. The CDR3 has 12 amino acids. Germline V CDR1 and CDR2: SNHLY, FYNNEI. CDR3: CASRNRGIGYTF. The DNA for the CDR3 is TGTGCCAGCAGGAACAGGGGGATTGGCTACACCTTC. Variable domain in full (rest from reference TRBV2 and TRBJ1-2): EPEVTQTPSHQVTQMGQEVILRCVPISNHLYFYWYRQILGQKVEFLVSFYNNEISEKSEIFDDQFSVERPDGSNFTLKIRSTKLEDSAMYFCASRNRGIGYTFGSGTRLTVV.

The rearrangement links TRBV29-1 to TRBJ2-2; D gene ambiguous. Deletions cut 7 bases from V and 5 bases from J, with 14 bases between. Germline-derived CDR1 and CDR2 are SQVTM and ANQGSEA. The length of the CDR3 is 13 residues. CDR3 sequence: CSADRFGTGELFF. CDR3 bases: TGCAGCGCTGATCGCTTCGGGACCGGGGAGCTGTTTTTT.

Comment on this clone: This CDR3 is also generated by other DNA sequences in the sample. As DNA, the CDR3 is TGCAGCGCCCGACAGGGAAGTTCCTACGAGCAGTACTTC. Encoded protein: CSARQGSSYEQYF. This chain connects TRBV29-1 to TRBJ2-7; 7 positions agree with TRBD1. The CDR3 runs 13 residues. Germline V gene lookup returns CDR1 SQVTM and CDR2 ANQGSEA. Trimming cost V 7 bases and J 1 base; bases outside gene matches: 7.

The J gene is TRBJ2-2, the V gene TRBV18; 7 bases agree with TRBD2. V trimming: 6 bases; J trimming: 4 bases; junction bases outside the gene matches: 11. The CDR3 totals 16 residues. Germline V gene lookup returns CDR1 KGHSH and CDR2 LQKENI. The CDR3 region has the DNA TGTGCCAGCTCTCTTCGACTAGCATTGGGCACCGGGGAGCTGTTTTTT. Translated: CASSLRLALGTGELFF.

This clone appeared a single time. The V call is TRBV6-1, the J call TRBJ1-1; D ambiguous. Per germline, CDR1 MNHNS and CDR2 SASEGT. Trimming left V 4 bases short and J 6 bases short, with 6 bases between. This CDR3 is 11 amino acids long. The CDR3 here is CASSAAAEAFF. CDR3 coding DNA: TGTGCCAGCAGTGCCGCGGCTGAAGCTTTCTTT.

In its sample, this clone was seen once. The chain recombines TRBV28 with TRBJ2-1; the D call may be TRBD1 or TRBD2 (5 bases each). There are 12 residues in the CDR3. Germline values: CDR1 MDHEN, CDR2 SYDVKM. The germline V and J ends were trimmed by 6 bases and 3 bases, with 6 bases remaining between them. CDR3 residues: CASRGDYNEQFF. CDR3 nucleotide sequence: TGTGCCAGCAGGGGGGACTACAATGAGCAGTTCTTC.

Remarks on this clone: An end of the junction does not agree with germline; a read error may underlie this. The chain joins TRBV5-4 to TRBJ1-4, with 7 positions matching TRBD1. The CDR3 contains 15 residues. Germline lookup yields CDR1 SGHNT and CDR2 YYREEE (reference sequence). The CDR3 DNA reads as TGTGCCAGCAGCTTACGGGCCAGGGGGAATGAAAAACTGCTTTTT. This sequence encodes CASSLRARGNEKLLF.

The rearrangement uses TRBV14 and TRBJ1-1; D is ambiguous. The CDR3 has 15 amino acids. From germline, CDR1 is SGHDN and CDR2 FVKESK. Between the trimmed V and J ends, which lost 1 base and 7 bases, there was a span of 16 bases. The CDR3: CASSQVWAGRDEAFF. DNA for the CDR3: TGTGCCAGCAGCCAAGTTTGGGCAGGACGAGATGAAGCTTTCTTT.

The chain uses TRBV5-4 and TRBJ1-3; perhaps TRBD1 as D (5 bases). V lost 0 bases, J lost 0 bases, and 10 bases lay in between. Germline CDR1 reads SGHNT; CDR2 reads YYREEE (reference sequence). CDR3 length: 16 residues. The CDR3 sequence: CASSLGQTTSGNTIYF. CDR3 nucleotides: TGTGCCAGCAGCTTGGGACAGACTACCTCTGGAAACACCATATATTTT.

The chain has TRBV29-1 and TRBJ1-1, with D uncertain. This CDR3 comprises 14 residues. The V end was cut by 1 base, the J end by 0 bases, with 9 bases between. From germline, CDR1 is SQVTM and CDR2 ANQGSEA. CDR3: CSVEGLSVNTEAFF. The CDR3 DNA sequence: TGCAGCGTTGAAGGGCTGTCGGTGAACACTGAAGCTTTCTTT.

Regarding this clone: The sample contains more than one DNA sequence encoding this CDR3. The chain combines TRBV9 with TRBJ2-3, with 7 bases fitting TRBD2. The CDR3 consists of 15 residues. Per germline, CDR1 SGDLS and CDR2 YYNGEE. The junction had 4 bases not matched to a gene; V was cut back by 0 bases and J by 3 bases. This CDR3 is CASSVVGGGTDTQYF. CDR3 sequence (DNA): TGTGCCAGCAGCGTAGTGGGGGGAGGGACAGATACGCAGTATTTT.

On this clone: The same CDR3 also results from other DNA sequences found in this sample. The CDR3 sequence: CASSFAGELFF. In DNA, the CDR3 is TGTGCCAGCAGCTTTGCTGGGGAGCTGTTTTTT. This chain connects TRBV7-9 to TRBJ2-2; D remains unclear. V dropped 3 bases and J dropped 8 bases, with 4 bases sitting between them. The CDR3 spans 11 residues. Germline V gene sequence: CDR1 SEHNR, CDR2 FQNEAQ (reference sequence). The complete variable domain, with remaining parts taken from reference TRBV7-9 and TRBJ2-2, reads DTGVSQNPRHKITKRGQNVTFRCDPISEHNRLYWYRQTLGQGPEFLTYFQNEAQLEKSRLLSDRFSAERPKGSFSTLEIQRTEQGDSAMYLCASSFAGELFFGEGSRLTVL.

The V gene is TRBV28, the J gene TRBJ1-2, with unresolved D. V lost 0 bases, J lost 3 bases, and 11 bases lay in between. The CDR3 is 15 residues long. The germline V gene encodes CDR1 MDHEN and CDR2 SYDVKM. The DNA of the CDR3 is TGTGCCAGCAGTTTATGGGGAGCGAACCACTATGGCTACACCTTC. Amino acids: CASSLWGANHYGYTF.

The chain recombines TRBV5-5 with TRBJ2-7; no reliable D call. The CDR3 spans 13 residues. V lost 0 bases and J lost 3, with 7 bases in between. Germline V gene sequence: CDR1 SGHKS, CDR2 YYEKEE (reference sequence). CDR3 sequence: CASSLGPNYEQYF. Written as DNA, the CDR3 is TGTGCCAGCAGCTTGGGGCCTAACTACGAGCAGTACTTC.

The V call is TRBV5-1, the J call TRBJ2-5; possibly TRBD2 for D (6 bases). CDR1 and CDR2 from the germline V gene are SGHRS and YFSETQ. V lost 4 bases, J lost 5 bases, and 21 bases lay in between. The CDR3 consists of 16 residues. The CDR3 region is CASSTYPAGQRETQYF. DNA for the CDR3: TGCGCCAGCAGCACGTACCCTGCGGGGCAACGGGAGACCCAGTACTTC.

This clone was counted a single time. V gene TRBV27 combines with J gene TRBJ2-7, with 10 nucleotides matching TRBD2. CDR1 and CDR2 (germline): MNHEY, SMNVEV (reference sequence). The CDR3 length is 14 residues. The V gene end was trimmed by 3 bases and the J gene end by 7 bases; junction bases not matched to a gene: 6. CDR3 amino acids: CASSFLAGVKEQYF. CDR3 sequence (DNA): TGTGCCAGCAGTTTTCTAGCGGGAGTGAAAGAGCAGTACTTC.

The chain recombines TRBV18 with TRBJ2-1, with 8 nucleotides matching TRBD2. V shed 3 bases and J 9 bases; nucleotides not matched to a gene: 10. The germline CDR1 and CDR2 sequences are KGHSH and LQKENI. The CDR3 loop spans 15 amino acids. The CDR3 reads CASSPRGAGEGEQFF. DNA for the CDR3: TGTGCCAGCTCACCGCGGGGGGCAGGGGAAGGTGAGCAGTTCTTC.

This rearrangement joins TRBV10-3 to TRBJ1-1; possible D gene TRBD1, 6 bases. V was cut by 2 bases and J by 7 bases, with 14 bases left in between. The CDR3 totals 14 residues. Germline-derived CDR1 and CDR2 are ENHRY and SYGVKD. The CDR3 spells CAISESTGANEAFF. The CDR3 DNA is TGTGCCATCAGTGAGAGCACGGGGGCAAATGAAGCTTTCTTT.

The genes are TRBV27 and TRBJ2-7; no firm D call. This CDR3 spans 12 amino acids. V was pared by 3 bases and J by 1 base, with 4 bases between. The germline CDR1 and CDR2 sequences are MNHEY and SMNVEV (reference sequence). CDR3 residues: CASSFSSYEQYF. The CDR3, as DNA: TGTGCCAGCAGTTTCTCTTCCTACGAGCAGTACTTC.

This sequence joins TRBV5-1 and TRBJ2-3; no definite D call. The CDR3 covers 14 residues. Trimming stripped 4 bases from V and 3 bases from J, with 12 bases between. Per the germline V gene, CDR1 is SGHRS and CDR2 is YFSETQ. CDR3 DNA sequence: TGCGCCAGCAGCGCACGTCTAGAGACAGATACGCAGTATTTT. This sequence encodes CASSARLETDTQYF.